This T cell receptor beta chain was recorded in a study of CD8 T cells in Susac syndrome. Background on the study: Active disease was present in about 6 of the sequenced Susac syndrome patients, whereas about eight of them were in remission.

After extraction with the RNeasy kit, roughly 0.45 to 1 ug of the RNA was reverse transcribed using random hexamers. TCRdb analysed the immunoSEQ multiplex PCR reads with MiXCR anew, one entry per CDR3 protein. The data hold 170,000 or so distinct CDR3 sequences, with approximately 94% observed a single time. The J segment lost 0 bases and the V segment lost 0 bases, leaving 9 bases of the junction unmatched. Germline V gene data show CDR1 as MNHEY and CDR2 as SVGAGI. This CDR3 is 19 amino acids long. This TCR was sampled from a human donor with Susac syndrome. The rearrangement joins TRBV6-5 to TRBJ2-3, with 10 bases fitting TRBD2. The source material was CD4+ T cells from PBMCs. The CDR3 here is CASSYSSGGTILSTDTQYF. CDR3 sequence (DNA): TGTGCCAGCAGTTACTCTAGCGGGGGGACCATCCTTAGCACAGATACGCAGTATTTT.